The TCR beta chain under discussion was sequenced for a study of radiation and T cells in renal cell carcinoma. For this clone: Its target is not known.

The protocol was immunoSEQ multiplex PCR, while the TCRdb copy is restricted to in-frame clones and leaves out a portion. In the table there are some 20,000 clones, roughly half of which are singletons. Study-wide points: Only small tumor regions of 0.95 to 1 g were sampled.

The CDR3 spans 15 residues. The trim removed 3 bases at V and 4 bases at J, leaving 6 bases unmatched. From germline, CDR1 is SGHNT and CDR2 YYREEE (reference sequence). Treatment denoted: 15 Gy SBRT to primary tumor, nephrectomy 4 weeks later. Nephrectomy followed 15 Gy stereotactic body radiation by 4 weeks. Clear cell pathology was present in this patient's renal cell carcinoma. Sequenced here: tumor tissue, sampled from a patient whose treatment included radiotherapy and nephrectomy. The clonotype was recovered from a woman in her forties or fifties with renal cell carcinoma. The chain uses TRBV5-4 and TRBJ2-1; 8 positions match TRBD2. CDR3 nucleotides: TGTGCCAGCAGCTCGAAAGCGGGGGAATACAATGAGCAGTTCTTC. This encodes CASSSKAGEYNEQFF. Based on the CDR3 plus reference TRBV5-4 and TRBJ2-1, the full variable domain is ETGVTQSPTHLIKTRGQQVTLRCSSQSGHNTVSWYQQALGQGPQFIFQYYREEENGRGNFPPRFSGLQFPNYSSELNVNALELDDSALYLCASSSKAGEYNEQFFGPGTRLTVL.